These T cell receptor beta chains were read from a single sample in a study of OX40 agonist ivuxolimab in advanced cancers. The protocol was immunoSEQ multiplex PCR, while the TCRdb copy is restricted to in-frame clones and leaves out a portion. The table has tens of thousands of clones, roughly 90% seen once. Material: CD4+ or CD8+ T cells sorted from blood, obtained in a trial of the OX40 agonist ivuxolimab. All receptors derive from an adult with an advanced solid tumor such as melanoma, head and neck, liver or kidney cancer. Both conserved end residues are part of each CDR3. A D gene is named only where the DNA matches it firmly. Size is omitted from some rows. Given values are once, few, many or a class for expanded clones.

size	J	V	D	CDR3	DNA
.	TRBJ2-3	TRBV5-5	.	CASSLYGSTDTQYF	TGTGCCAGCAGCTTGTATGGCAGCACAGATACGCAGTATTTT
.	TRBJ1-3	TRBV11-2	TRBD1	CASSLEWGTEIYF	TGTGCCAGCAGCTTAGAATGGGGGACAGAGATATATTTT
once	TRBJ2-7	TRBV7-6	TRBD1	CASSPKTGKAVYEQYF	TGTGCCAGCAGCCCCAAGACAGGGAAAGCCGTCTACGAGCAGTACTTC
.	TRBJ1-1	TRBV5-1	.	CASSQFAGRMNTEAFF	TGCGCCAGCAGCCAATTTGCAGGACGGATGAACACTGAAGCTTTCTTT
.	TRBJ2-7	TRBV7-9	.	CASSLGVGMGKQYF	TGTGCCAGCAGCTTAGGGGTCGGGATGGGTAAGCAGTACTTC
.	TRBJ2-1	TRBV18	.	CASSPPNRNEQFF	TGTGCCAGCTCACCACCAAACAGGAATGAGCAGTTCTTC
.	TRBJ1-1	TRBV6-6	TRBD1	CASSYGQGANTEAFF	TGTGCCAGCAGTTATGGACAGGGGGCGAACACTGAAGCTTTCTTT
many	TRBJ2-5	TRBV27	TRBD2	CASRTIAGGPEETQYF	TGTGCCAGCAGGACCATAGCGGGGGGGCCTGAAGAGACCCAGTACTTC
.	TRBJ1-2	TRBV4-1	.	CASSHLEGGYGYTF	TGCGCCAGCAGCCACCTAGAGGGCGGCTATGGCTACACCTTC
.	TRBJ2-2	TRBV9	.	CASSAQENDRFKRYWELFF	TGTGCCAGCAGCGCTCAAGAAAACGACAGGTTTAAGCGTTATTGGGAGCTGTTTTTT
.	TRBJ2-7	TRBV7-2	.	CASSLPASYEQYF	TGTGCCAGCAGCTTACCAGCCTCCTACGAGCAGTACTTC
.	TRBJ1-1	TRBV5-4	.	CASSAQRTSEAFF	TGTGCCAGCAGCGCACAGAGAACAAGTGAAGCTTTCTTT
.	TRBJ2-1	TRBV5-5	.	CASSLGRNSYNEQFF	TGTGCCAGCAGCTTGGGTCGGAATTCCTACAATGAGCAGTTCTTC
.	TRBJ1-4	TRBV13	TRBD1	CASSQQGRSEKLFF	TGTGCCAGCAGCCAACAGGGGCGAAGTGAAAAACTGTTTTTT
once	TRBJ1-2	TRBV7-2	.	CASSLDVGGGYTF	TGTGCCAGCAGCTTAGATGTGGGTGGGGGCTACACCTTC
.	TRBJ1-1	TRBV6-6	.	CASSSNTEAFF	TGTGCCAGCAGTTCGAACACTGAAGCTTTCTTT
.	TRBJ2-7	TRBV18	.	CASSPLSRGTTYEQYF	TGTGCCAGCTCACCACTGTCGCGCGGCACAACCTACGAGCAGTACTTC
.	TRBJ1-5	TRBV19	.	CASSIDPYSNQPQHF	TGTGCCAGTAGTATAGATCCTTATAGCAATCAGCCCCAGCATTTT
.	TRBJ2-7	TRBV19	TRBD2	CASRGAGRAKDEQYF	TGTGCCAGTAGGGGCGCCGGGAGGGCCAAGGACGAGCAGTACTTC
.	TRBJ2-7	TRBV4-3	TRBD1	CASSQLVQGAYEQYF	TGCGCCAGCAGCCAATTGGTACAGGGGGCATACGAGCAGTACTTC
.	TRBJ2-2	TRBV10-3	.	CAISGMGRPIGTGELFF	TGTGCCATCAGTGGGATGGGAAGGCCGATCGGCACCGGGGAGCTGTTTTTT
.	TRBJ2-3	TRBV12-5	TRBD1	CASGLGGTASTDTQYF	TGTGCTAGTGGTTTGGGAGGGACAGCTAGCACAGATACGCAGTATTTT
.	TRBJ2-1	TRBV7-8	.	CASSLGTYNEQFF	TGTGCCAGCAGCCTGGGGACCTACAATGAGCAGTTCTTC
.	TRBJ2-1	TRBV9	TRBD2	CASSVSGRTDEQFF	TGTGCCAGCAGCGTTAGCGGGCGAACGGATGAGCAGTTCTTC
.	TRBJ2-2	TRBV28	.	CASIRSSGPGELFF	TGTGCCAGCATCCGATCGAGCGGGCCCGGGGAGCTGTTTTTT
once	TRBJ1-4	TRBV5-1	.	CASSLEGFGEKLFF	TGCGCCAGCAGCTTGGAGGGGTTCGGTGAAAAACTGTTTTTT
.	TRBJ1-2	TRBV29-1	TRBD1	CSVEKQGERGHGYTF	TGCAGCGTTGAAAAACAGGGGGAAAGAGGACATGGCTACACCTTC
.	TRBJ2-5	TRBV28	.	CASRGGGRETQYF	TGTGCCAGCAGAGGGGGCGGGAGGGAGACCCAGTACTTC
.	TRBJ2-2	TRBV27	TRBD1	CASSMTGTTGELFF	TGTGCCAGCAGCATGACAGGGACCACCGGGGAGCTGTTTTTT
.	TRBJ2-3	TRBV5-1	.	CASSLDGGRNTDTQYF	TGCGCCAGCAGCTTGGACGGAGGACGTAACACAGATACGCAGTATTTT
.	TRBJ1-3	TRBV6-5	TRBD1	CASSPDRARGNTIYF	TGTGCCAGCAGTCCGGACAGGGCGAGAGGAAACACCATATATTTT
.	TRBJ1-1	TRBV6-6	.	CASSYRSQRGTEAFF	TGTGCCAGCAGTTACCGGAGTCAGCGAGGCACTGAAGCTTTCTTT
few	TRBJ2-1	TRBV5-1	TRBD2	CASSSYSGLAGNEQFF	TGCGCCAGCAGCTCCTACTCGGGACTAGCGGGGAATGAGCAGTTCTTC
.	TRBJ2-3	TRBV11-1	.	CASSNWDTQYF	TGTGCCAGCAGTAATTGGGATACGCAGTATTTT
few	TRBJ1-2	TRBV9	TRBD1	CASSQNTGGYGYTF	TGTGCCAGCAGCCAAAATACAGGGGGCTATGGCTACACCTTC
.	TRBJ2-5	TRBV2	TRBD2	CASGTSQETQYF	TGTGCCAGCGGGACTAGCCAAGAGACCCAGTACTTC
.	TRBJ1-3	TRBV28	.	CASSLGRHTIYF	TGTGCCAGCAGTTTAGGAAGACACACCATATATTTT
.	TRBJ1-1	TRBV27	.	CASSFMAGQEAFF	TGTGCCAGCAGTTTCATGGCAGGTCAGGAAGCTTTCTTT
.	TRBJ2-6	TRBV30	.	CAWSWPSGANVLTF	TGTGCCTGGAGTTGGCCCTCTGGGGCCAACGTCCTGACTTTC
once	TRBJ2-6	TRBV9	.	CASSGSGANVLTF	TGTGCCAGCAGCGGTTCTGGGGCCAACGTCCTGACTTTC
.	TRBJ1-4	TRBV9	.	CASSVAQGTNEKLFF	TGTGCCAGCAGCGTAGCCCAGGGAACTAATGAAAAACTGTTTTTT
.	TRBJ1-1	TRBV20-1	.	CSASDSGIAFF	TGCAGTGCTAGCGATAGTGGGATCGCTTTCTTT
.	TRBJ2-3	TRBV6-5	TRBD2	CASSYAGGAGTDTQYF	TGTGCCAGCAGTTACGCCGGGGGGGCGGGCACAGATACGCAGTATTTT
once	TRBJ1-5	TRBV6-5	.	CASSSRHVNSNQPQHF	TGTGCCAGCAGTTCTAGACACGTGAATAGCAATCAGCCCCAGCATTTT
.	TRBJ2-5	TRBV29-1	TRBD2	CSVEVPGLGETQYF	TGCAGCGTTGAAGTCCCGGGACTAGGAGAGACCCAGTACTTC
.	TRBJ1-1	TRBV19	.	CASTLSGTLRRAFF	TGTGCCAGTACCCTTTCCGGGACCCTGCGACGTGCTTTCTTT